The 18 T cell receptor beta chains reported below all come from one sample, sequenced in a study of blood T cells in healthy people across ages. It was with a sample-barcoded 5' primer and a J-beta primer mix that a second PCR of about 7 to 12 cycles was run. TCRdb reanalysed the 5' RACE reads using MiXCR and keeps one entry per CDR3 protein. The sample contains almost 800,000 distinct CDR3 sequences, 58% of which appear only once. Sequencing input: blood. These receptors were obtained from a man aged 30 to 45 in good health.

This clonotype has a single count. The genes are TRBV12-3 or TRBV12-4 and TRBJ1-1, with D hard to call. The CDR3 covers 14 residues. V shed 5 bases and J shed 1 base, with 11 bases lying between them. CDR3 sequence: CASSRGPRNTEAFF. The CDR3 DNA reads TGTGCCAGCAGTCGGGGTCCAAGGAACACTGAAGCTTTCTTT.

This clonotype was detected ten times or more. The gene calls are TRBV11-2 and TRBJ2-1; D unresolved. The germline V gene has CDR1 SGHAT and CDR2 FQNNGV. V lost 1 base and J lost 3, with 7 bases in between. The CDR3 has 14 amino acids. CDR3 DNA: TGTGCCAGCAGCTTAGCGGTGTACTACAATGAGCAGTTCTTC. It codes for CASSLAVYYNEQFF.

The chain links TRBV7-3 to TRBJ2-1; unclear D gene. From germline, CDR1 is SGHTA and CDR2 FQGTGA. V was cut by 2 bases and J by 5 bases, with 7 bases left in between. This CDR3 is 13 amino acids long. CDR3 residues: CASSLAPNNEQFF. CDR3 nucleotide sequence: TGTGCCAGCAGCTTAGCCCCTAACAATGAGCAGTTCTTC.

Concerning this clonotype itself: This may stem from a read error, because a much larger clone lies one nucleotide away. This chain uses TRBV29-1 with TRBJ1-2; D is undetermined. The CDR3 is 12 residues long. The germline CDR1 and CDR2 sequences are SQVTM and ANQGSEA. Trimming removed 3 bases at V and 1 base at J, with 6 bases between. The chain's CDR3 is CSVDRVNYGYTF. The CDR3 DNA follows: TGCAGCGTTGACAGAGTTAACTATGGCTACACCTTC.

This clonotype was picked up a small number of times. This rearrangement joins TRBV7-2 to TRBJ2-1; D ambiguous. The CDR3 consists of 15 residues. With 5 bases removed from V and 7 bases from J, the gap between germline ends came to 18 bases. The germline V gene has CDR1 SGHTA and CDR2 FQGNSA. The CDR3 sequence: CASSVVEYPGNEQFF. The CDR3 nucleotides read TGTGCCAGCAGCGTCGTTGAGTATCCTGGGAATGAGCAGTTCTTC. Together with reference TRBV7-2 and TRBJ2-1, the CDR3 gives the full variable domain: GAGVSQSPSNKVTEKGKDVELRCDPISGHTALYWYRQSLGQGLEFLIYFQGNSAPDKSGLPSDRFSAERTGGSVSTLTIQRTQQEDSAVYLCASSVVEYPGNEQFFGPGTRLTVL.

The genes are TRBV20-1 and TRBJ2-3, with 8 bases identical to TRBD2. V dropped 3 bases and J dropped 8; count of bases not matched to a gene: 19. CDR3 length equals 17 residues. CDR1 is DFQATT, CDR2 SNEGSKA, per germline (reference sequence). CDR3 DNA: TGCAGTGCTAGGGGCCAGCGGGGGAACCCCGTGGCAGGTACGCAGTATTTT. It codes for CSARGQRGNPVAGTQYF.

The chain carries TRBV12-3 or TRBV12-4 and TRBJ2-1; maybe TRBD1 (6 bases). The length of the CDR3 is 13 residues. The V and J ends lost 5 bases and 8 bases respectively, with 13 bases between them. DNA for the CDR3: TGTGCCAGCAGTATGCTACAGGGACATGAGCAGTTCTTC. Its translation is CASSMLQGHEQFF.

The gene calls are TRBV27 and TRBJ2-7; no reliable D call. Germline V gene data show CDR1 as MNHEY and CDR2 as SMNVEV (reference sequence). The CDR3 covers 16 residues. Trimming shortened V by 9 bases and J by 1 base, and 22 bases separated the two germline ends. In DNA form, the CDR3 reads TGTGCCAGAAACCTGTCCTCGCGGATACTTTCCTACGAGCAGTACTTC. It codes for CARNLSSRILSYEQYF.

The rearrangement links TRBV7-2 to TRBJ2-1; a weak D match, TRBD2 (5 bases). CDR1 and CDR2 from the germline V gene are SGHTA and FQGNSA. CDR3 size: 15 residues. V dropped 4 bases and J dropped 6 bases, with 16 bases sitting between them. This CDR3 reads CASSSRTLDGNEQFF. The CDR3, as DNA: TGTGCCAGCAGCTCGAGGACTCTGGATGGCAATGAGCAGTTCTTC.

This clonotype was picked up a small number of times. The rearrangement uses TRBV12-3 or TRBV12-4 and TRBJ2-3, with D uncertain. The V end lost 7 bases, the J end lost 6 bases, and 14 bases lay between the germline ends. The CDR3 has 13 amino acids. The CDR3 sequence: CASIRIGSDTQYF. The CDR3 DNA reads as TGTGCCAGCATCAGGATCGGGTCGGATACGCAGTATTTT.

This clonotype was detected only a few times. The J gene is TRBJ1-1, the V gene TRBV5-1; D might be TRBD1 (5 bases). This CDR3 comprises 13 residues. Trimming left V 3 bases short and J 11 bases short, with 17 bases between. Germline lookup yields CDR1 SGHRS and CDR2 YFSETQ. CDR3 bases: TGCGCCAGCAGCTCCGGGACGGGCGGTGCGGCTTTCTTT. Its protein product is CASSSGTGGAAFF.

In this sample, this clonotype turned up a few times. In nucleotides, the CDR3 is TGTGCCAGCAGCCAAGAAACTCCGAATTCACCCCTCCACTTT. Amino acids: CASSQETPNSPLHF. The chain employs TRBV4-2 and TRBJ1-6; D gene unclear. The CDR3 spans 14 residues. Trimming cost V 0 bases and J 7 bases, with 7 bases left between them. Germline CDR1 is LGHNA and CDR2 is YNFKEQ.

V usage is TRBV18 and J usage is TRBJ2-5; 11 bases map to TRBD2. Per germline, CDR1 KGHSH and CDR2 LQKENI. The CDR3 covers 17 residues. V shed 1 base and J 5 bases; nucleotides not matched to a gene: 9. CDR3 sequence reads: CASSPRRLAGSGETQYF. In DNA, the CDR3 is TGTGCCAGCTCACCACGCAGACTAGCGGGAAGTGGGGAGACCCAGTACTTC.

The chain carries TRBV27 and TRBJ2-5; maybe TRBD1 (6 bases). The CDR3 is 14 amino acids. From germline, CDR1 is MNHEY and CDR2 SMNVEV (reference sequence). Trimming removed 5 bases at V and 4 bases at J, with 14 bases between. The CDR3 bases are TGTGCCAGCAGTCGGGTGGGGGCCGGAGAGACCCAGTACTTC. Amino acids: CASSRVGAGETQYF.

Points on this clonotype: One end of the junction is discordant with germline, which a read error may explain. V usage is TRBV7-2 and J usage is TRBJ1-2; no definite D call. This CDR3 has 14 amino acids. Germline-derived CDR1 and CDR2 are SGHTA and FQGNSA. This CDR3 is CASSEVANNYGHTF. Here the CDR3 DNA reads TGTGCCAGCAGCGAAGTCGCCAATAACTATGGCCACACCTTC.

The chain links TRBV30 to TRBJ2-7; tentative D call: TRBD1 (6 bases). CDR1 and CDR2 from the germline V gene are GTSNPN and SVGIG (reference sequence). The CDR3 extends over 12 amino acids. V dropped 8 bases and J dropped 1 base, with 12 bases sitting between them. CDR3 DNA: TGTGCCAAATCGACAGGATCCTACGAGCAGTACTTC. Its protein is CAKSTGSYEQYF.

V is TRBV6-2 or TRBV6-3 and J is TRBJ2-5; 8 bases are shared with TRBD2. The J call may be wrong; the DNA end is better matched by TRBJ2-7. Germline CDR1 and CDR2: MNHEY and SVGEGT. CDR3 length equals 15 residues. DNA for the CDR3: TGTGCCAGCAGTTACAGAGCGGGAGTCTTGTACGAGCAGTACTTC. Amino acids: CASSYRAGVLYEQYF.

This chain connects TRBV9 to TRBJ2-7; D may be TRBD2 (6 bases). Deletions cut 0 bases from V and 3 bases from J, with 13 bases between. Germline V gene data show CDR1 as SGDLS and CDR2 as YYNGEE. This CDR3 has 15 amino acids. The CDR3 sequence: CASSVGYGRGYEQYF. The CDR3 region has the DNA TGTGCCAGCAGCGTAGGATACGGGAGAGGCTACGAGCAGTACTTC.